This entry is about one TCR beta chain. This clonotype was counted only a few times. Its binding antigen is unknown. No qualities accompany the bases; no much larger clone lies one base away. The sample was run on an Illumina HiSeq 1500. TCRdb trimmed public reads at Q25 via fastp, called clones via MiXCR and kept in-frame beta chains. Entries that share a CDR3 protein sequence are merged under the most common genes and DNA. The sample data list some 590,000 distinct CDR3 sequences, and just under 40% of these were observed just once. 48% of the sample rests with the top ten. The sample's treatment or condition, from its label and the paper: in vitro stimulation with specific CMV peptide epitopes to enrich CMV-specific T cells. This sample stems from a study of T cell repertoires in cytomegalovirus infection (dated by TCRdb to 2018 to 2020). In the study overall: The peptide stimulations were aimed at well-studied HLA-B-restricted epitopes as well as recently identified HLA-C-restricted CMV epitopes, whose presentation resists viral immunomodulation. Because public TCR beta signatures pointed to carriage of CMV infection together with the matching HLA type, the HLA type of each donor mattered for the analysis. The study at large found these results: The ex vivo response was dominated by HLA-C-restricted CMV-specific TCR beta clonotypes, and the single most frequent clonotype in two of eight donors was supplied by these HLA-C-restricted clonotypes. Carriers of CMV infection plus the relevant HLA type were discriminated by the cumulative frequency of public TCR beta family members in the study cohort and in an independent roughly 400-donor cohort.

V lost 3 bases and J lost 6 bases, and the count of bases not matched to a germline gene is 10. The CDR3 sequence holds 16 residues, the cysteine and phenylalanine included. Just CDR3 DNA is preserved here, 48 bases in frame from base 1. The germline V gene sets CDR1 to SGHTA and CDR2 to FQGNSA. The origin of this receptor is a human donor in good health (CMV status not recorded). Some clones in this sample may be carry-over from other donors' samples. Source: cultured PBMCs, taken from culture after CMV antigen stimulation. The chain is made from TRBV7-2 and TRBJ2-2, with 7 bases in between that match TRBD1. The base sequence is TGTGCCAGCAGCTTTTTCGGGACAGTTGAGTCCGGGGAGCTGTTTTTT. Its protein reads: CASSFFGTVESGELFF.